A single sample gave rise to the 29 T cell receptor beta chains below, sequenced in a study of blood T cell repertoires in COVID-19. Sequencing was performed with immunoSEQ multiplex PCR; in TCRdb, only in-frame clones are kept and a portion is missing. Of hundreds of thousands of clones listed, more than 70% are singletons. The source material was PBMCs or T cells enriched from blood (not recorded which). The source is a woman aged 45-65 years who had recovered from COVID-19.

CDR3 amino acids: CASSRTTTNEKLFF. The CDR3 nucleotides read TGCGCCAGCAGCCGGACAACAACTAATGAAAAACTGTTTTTT. The genes are TRBV5-1 and TRBJ1-4; D is perhaps TRBD1 (5 bases). This CDR3 region has 14 residues. The V gene's germline CDR1 is SGHRS and CDR2 YFSETQ. Trimming took off 4 bases at V and 0 bases at J, with 7 bases between the two ends.

The rearrangement uses TRBV4-2 and TRBJ1-4; maybe TRBD1 (5 bases). The CDR3 contains 15 residues. Trimming removed 0 bases at V and 6 bases at J, with 11 bases between. Germline V gene data show CDR1 as LGHNA and CDR2 as YNFKEQ. The CDR3 DNA sequence: TGTGCCAGCAGCCAAGATCGGGGGGGATATGAAAAACTGTTTTTT. Translated: CASSQDRGGYEKLFF.

The chain has TRBV7-2 and TRBJ1-1; D is uncertain. This CDR3 comprises 12 residues. Germline CDR1 reads SGHTA; CDR2 reads FQGNSA. V dropped 6 bases and J dropped 3 bases, with 8 bases sitting between them. CDR3 nucleotides: TGTGCCAGCAGACCGCAGTACACTGAAGCTTTCTTT. This encodes CASRPQYTEAFF.

The chain employs TRBV2 and TRBJ2-1, with D uncertain. V dropped 7 bases and J dropped 5 bases, with 3 bases sitting between them. In germline, CDR1 is SNHLY, CDR2 FYNNEI. CDR3 size: 10 residues. The CDR3 nucleotides read TGTGCCAGCATCGACAATGAGCAGTTCTTC. It codes for CASIDNEQFF.

CDR3 sequence (DNA): TGTGCCAGCTCGGACAGGACATCTGGAGATACGCAGTATTTT. Its translation: CASSDRTSGDTQYF. The rearrangement links TRBV18 to TRBJ2-3, with TRBD1 identical over 7 bases. Germline V gene lookup returns CDR1 KGHSH and CDR2 LQKENI. The CDR3 spans 14 residues. V gave up 6 bases and J gave up 5 bases; unmatched junction bases: 8.

The chain joins TRBV6-4 to TRBJ1-5, with D tentatively TRBD1 (6 bases). Germline CDR1 MRHNA, CDR2 SNTAGT. Trimming shortened V by 8 bases and J by 0 bases, and 17 bases separated the two germline ends. This CDR3 is 16 amino acids long. The CDR3 is CASGEGDTYSNQPQHF. The CDR3, as DNA: TGTGCCAGCGGGGAAGGGGACACCTATAGCAATCAGCCCCAGCATTTT.

This clone was seen once. The rearrangement uses TRBV19 and TRBJ2-7; TRBD1 is a possible D gene (6 bases). This CDR3 has 13 amino acids. Deletions cut 0 bases from V and 6 bases from J, with 9 bases between. Germline V gives CDR1 LNHDA, CDR2 SQIVND (reference sequence). CDR3 sequence (DNA): TGTGCCAGTAGTATAGAGGGACACGGCGAGCAGTACTTC. This translates into CASSIEGHGEQYF. The whole variable domain, remainder taken from reference TRBV19 and TRBJ2-7, is DGGITQSPKYLFRKEGQNVTLSCEQNLNHDAMYWYRQDPGQGLRLIYYSQIVNDFQKGDIAEGYSVSREKKESFPLTVTSAQKNPTAFYLCASSIEGHGEQYFGPGTRLTVT.

This clone appeared once. The chain recombines TRBV5-1 with TRBJ2-5; D unclear. This CDR3 spans 11 amino acids. Germline CDR1 is SGHRS and CDR2 is YFSETQ. Trimming pared 4 bases from V and 4 bases from J, leaving 5 bases between. CDR3: CASSAGETQYF. CDR3 sequence (DNA): TGCGCCAGCAGCGCAGGAGAGACCCAGTACTTC.

The chain recombines TRBV5-4 with TRBJ2-2; the D is unclear. Trimming left V 1 base short and J 7 bases short, with 20 bases between. CDR1 is SGHNT and CDR2 is YYREEE in the germline V gene (reference sequence). This CDR3 contains 17 residues. The CDR3 DNA reads as TGTGCCAGCAGCTTGAGACTCCCTCGACCTACCTACGGGGAGCTGTTTTTT. Its translation: CASSLRLPRPTYGELFF.

This clone appeared a single time. The gene calls are TRBV7-8 and TRBJ2-1; TRBD2 agrees at 8 bases. This CDR3 is built from 19 residues. CDR1 and CDR2 from the germline V gene are SGHVS and FQNEAQ. V was pared by 1 base and J by 1 base, with 12 bases of the junction left unmatched. DNA for the CDR3: TGTGCCAGCAGCTTAGAAAAGGTCAGCGGGGGCTTTTCCTACAATGAGCAGTTCTTC. Its protein product is CASSLEKVSGGFSYNEQFF.

CDR3: CASRPPGAGELFF. CDR3 nucleotides: TGTGCCAGCAGACCGCCGGGGGCCGGGGAGCTGTTTTTT. The chain carries TRBV28 and TRBJ2-2; D possibly corresponds to TRBD2 (6 bases). The CDR3 has 13 amino acids. V was pared by 6 bases and J by 6 bases, with 11 bases between. Germline V CDR1 and CDR2: MDHEN, SYDVKM.

In this sample, this clone turned up a few times. The V gene is TRBV4-1, the J gene TRBJ2-7; TRBD2 agrees at 11 bases. The CDR3 runs to 15 residues. Germline V gene data show CDR1 as MGHRA and CDR2 as YSYEKL. With V trimmed by 1 base and J by 1 base, 0 bases remained unmatched. The CDR3, as DNA: TGCGCCAGCAGCCAAGGACTAGCGGGATCCTACGAGCAGTACTTC. Amino acid sequence: CASSQGLAGSYEQYF.

The chain couples TRBV5-1 to TRBJ2-1, with 15 bases fitting TRBD2. The V gene's germline CDR1 is SGHRS and CDR2 YFSETQ. Unmatched junction bases numbered 11, after V lost 4 bases and J lost 0 bases. The CDR3 length is 20 residues. The CDR3 loop is CASSPRTSGRAGGSYNEQFF. In DNA form, the CDR3 reads TGCGCCAGCAGCCCGCGGACTAGCGGGAGGGCGGGGGGCTCCTACAATGAGCAGTTCTTC.

V gene TRBV9 combines with J gene TRBJ1-4; maybe TRBD1 (5 bases). Germline V gives CDR1 SGDLS, CDR2 YYNGEE. Trimming took off 0 bases at V and 3 bases at J, with 9 bases between the two ends. This CDR3 is built from 15 residues. The CDR3 DNA sequence: TGTGCCAGCAGCGTAGTATCCAGGGCTAATGAAAAACTGTTTTTT. Protein: CASSVVSRANEKLFF.

The chain uses TRBV7-2 and TRBJ1-3, with D possibly TRBD1 on 6 matching bases. Per the germline V gene, CDR1 is SGHTA and CDR2 is FQGNSA. This CDR3 is built from 15 residues. V lost 5 bases and J lost 0, with 11 bases in between. CDR3 in amino acids: CASSTDRSSGNTIYF. Here the CDR3 DNA reads TGTGCCAGCAGCACGGACAGATCCTCTGGAAACACCATATATTTT.

Here the CDR3 DNA reads TGCGCCAGCAGCCTTCTCCCGGGGGGGTCTCACGAGCAGTACTTC. Translating gives CASSLLPGGSHEQYF. V and J are TRBV4-1 and TRBJ2-7; TRBD2 agrees at 8 bases. The CDR3 is made up of 15 amino acids. V lost 4 bases and J lost 5; bases outside the gene matches: 10. Per germline, CDR1 MGHRA and CDR2 YSYEKL.

The V call is TRBV9, the J call TRBJ1-5, with 7 bases lining up with TRBD1. The V segment lost 3 bases and the J segment 5 bases; nucleotides outside the gene matches: 8. The CDR3 contains 15 residues. Per germline, CDR1 SGDLS and CDR2 YYNGEE. The CDR3 spells CASSEGAGLHQPQHF. The CDR3 DNA reads as TGTGCCAGCAGCGAGGGGGCAGGGTTGCATCAGCCCCAGCATTTT.

V usage is TRBV5-6 and J usage is TRBJ1-4; TRBD1 might be the D (6 bases). The CDR3 is made up of 14 amino acids. Germline V gene data show CDR1 as SGHDT and CDR2 as YYEEEE. With 0 bases removed from V and 8 bases from J, the gap between germline ends came to 11 bases. CDR3 in amino acids: CASSLAGEWEKLFF. The DNA for the CDR3 is TGTGCCAGCAGCTTGGCAGGGGAGTGGGAAAAACTGTTTTTT.

J is TRBJ1-5 and V is TRBV5-5; perhaps TRBD1 as D (6 bases). V lost 3 bases and J 5 bases, leaving 15 bases between the germline ends. The CDR3 runs to 15 residues. Per germline, CDR1 SGHKS and CDR2 YYEKEE (reference sequence). For the CDR3, the DNA is TGTGCCAGCAGCTGGGTCCGGGACACTTATCAGCCCCAGCATTTT. Translated: CASSWVRDTYQPQHF. The complete variable domain, with remaining parts taken from reference TRBV5-5 and TRBJ1-5, reads DAGVTQSPTHLIKTRGQQVTLRCSPISGHKSVSWYQQVLGQGPQFIFQYYEKEERGRGNFPDRFSARQFPNYSSELNVNALLLGDSALYLCASSWVRDTYQPQHFGDGTRLSIL.

This sequence joins TRBV7-9 and TRBJ2-7; the D gene is possibly TRBD2 (6 bases). CDR3 length: 16 residues. Per the germline V gene, CDR1 is SEHNR and CDR2 is FQNEAQ (reference sequence). V shed 5 bases and J shed 0 bases, with 17 bases lying between them. The CDR3: CASSEVTGRSSYEQYF. CDR3 nucleotides: TGTGCCAGCAGCGAAGTGACGGGGAGGAGCTCCTACGAGCAGTACTTC.

The chain has TRBV19 and TRBJ2-5; a weak D match, TRBD1 (5 bases). Germline CDR1 is LNHDA and CDR2 is SQIVND (reference sequence). The CDR3 contains 13 residues. The V end lost 2 bases, the J end lost 2 bases, and 6 bases lay between the germline ends. CDR3 in DNA: TGTGCCAGTAGTATAAACAGGCAAGAGACCCAGTACTTC. It translates to CASSINRQETQYF. Full variable domain (remainder filled in from reference TRBV19 and TRBJ2-5): DGGITQSPKYLFRKEGQNVTLSCEQNLNHDAMYWYRQDPGQGLRLIYYSQIVNDFQKGDIAEGYSVSREKKESFPLTVTSAQKNPTAFYLCASSINRQETQYFGPGTRLLVL.

The chain carries TRBV7-2 and TRBJ2-7, with 8 bases fitting TRBD2. The CDR3 is 17 residues long. V was pared by 7 bases and J by 7 bases, with 21 bases of the junction left unmatched. CDR1 is SGHTA, CDR2 FQGNSA, per germline. The CDR3 nucleotides are TGTGCCAGCAAGTGCTTTACGGATGCGGGAGGTGTCTGGGAGCAGTACTTC. Translating gives CASKCFTDAGGVWEQYF.

The chain employs TRBV20-1 and TRBJ1-2, with no clear D. From germline, CDR1 is DFQATT and CDR2 SNEGSKA (reference sequence). The CDR3 covers 11 residues. V shed 6 bases and J shed 6 bases, with 11 bases lying between them. The CDR3 nucleotides read TGCAGTGCGGCACGGGGTAATGGCTACACCTTC. The encoded protein is CSAARGNGYTF.

Only one count was recorded for this clone. In DNA, the CDR3 is TGTGCCAGCAGCTTGTTAGGGGCCGGAAACACCATATATTTT. The encoded protein is CASSLLGAGNTIYF. The chain couples TRBV5-6 to TRBJ1-3; TRBD1 is a possible D gene (5 bases). This CDR3 spans 14 amino acids. V lost 1 base, J lost 4 bases, and 9 bases lay in between. The germline V gene has CDR1 SGHDT and CDR2 YYEEEE.

This clone was observed once. J is TRBJ2-1 and V is TRBV11-3, with 11 bases aligning to TRBD1. This CDR3 has 15 amino acids. J lost 5 bases, V lost 3 bases, and 3 bases had no gene match. In germline, CDR1 is SGHNT, CDR2 YENEEA. CDR3: CASSLGQGGNNEQFF. The CDR3 DNA reads as TGTGCCAGCAGCTTGGGACAGGGGGGGAACAATGAGCAGTTCTTC.

This clone was counted a few times. This chain uses TRBV11-1 with TRBJ2-7; 9 bases agree with TRBD2. Germline-derived CDR1 and CDR2 are SGHAT and FQDESV (reference sequence). CDR3 length equals 16 residues. V shed 3 bases and J 1 base; nucleotides not matched to a gene: 7. CDR3 DNA sequence: TGTGCCAGCAGCTTCCTGGGCACTAGCGGGTCCTACGAGCAGTACTTC. Translated, it gives CASSFLGTSGSYEQYF. Using reference TRBV11-1 and TRBJ2-7 for the parts outside the CDR3, the full variable domain is EAEVAQSPRYKITEKSQAVAFWCDPISGHATLYWYRQILGQGPELLVQFQDESVVDDSQLPKDRFSAERLKGVDSTLKIQPAELGDSAMYLCASSFLGTSGSYEQYFGPGTRLTVT.

The chain couples TRBV11-2 to TRBJ2-5; TRBD2 matches at 7 bases. Germline-derived CDR1 and CDR2 are SGHAT and FQNNGV. This CDR3 comprises 15 residues. V lost 5 bases to trimming and J lost 1 base; unmatched junction nucleotides: 7. CDR3 residues: CASSAQRGLQETQYF. The CDR3, as DNA: TGTGCCAGCAGCGCACAGCGGGGCCTCCAAGAGACCCAGTACTTC.

The rearrangement links TRBV5-1 to TRBJ1-4; tentatively, D is TRBD1 (6 bases). This CDR3 spans 15 amino acids. Germline assignment: CDR1 SGHRS and CDR2 YFSETQ. V was trimmed by 4 bases and J by 4 bases, leaving 14 bases between them. The CDR3 spells CASSRNRVYNEKLFF. CDR3 sequence (DNA): TGCGCCAGCAGCAGAAACAGGGTTTATAATGAAAAACTGTTTTTT.

CDR3 sequence: CACSPGLAEQETQYF. Written as DNA, the CDR3 is TGTGCCTGCTCCCCGGGACTAGCGGAACAAGAGACCCAGTACTTC. This chain connects TRBV30 to TRBJ2-5, with 11 positions matching TRBD2. The CDR3 length is 15 residues. V shed 6 bases and J 2 bases; nucleotides not matched to a gene: 8. Germline V gene lookup returns CDR1 GTSNPN and CDR2 SVGIG (reference sequence). The complete variable domain, with remaining parts taken from reference TRBV30 and TRBJ2-5, reads SQTIHQWPATLVQPVGSPLSLECTVEGTSNPNLYWYRQAAGRGLQLLFYSVGIGQISSEVPQNLSASRPQDRQFILSSKKLLLSDSGFYLCACSPGLAEQETQYFGPGTRLLVL.